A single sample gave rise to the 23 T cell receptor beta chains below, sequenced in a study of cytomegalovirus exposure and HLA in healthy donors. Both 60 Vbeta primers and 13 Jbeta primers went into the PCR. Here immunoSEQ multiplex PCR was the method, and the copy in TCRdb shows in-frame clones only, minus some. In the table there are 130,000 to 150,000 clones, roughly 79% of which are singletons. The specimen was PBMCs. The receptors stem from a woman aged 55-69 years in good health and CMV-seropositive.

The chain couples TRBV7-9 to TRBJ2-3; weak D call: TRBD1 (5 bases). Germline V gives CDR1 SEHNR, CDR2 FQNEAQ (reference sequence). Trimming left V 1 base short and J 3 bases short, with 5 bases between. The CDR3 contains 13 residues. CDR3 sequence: CASSLGTTDTQYF. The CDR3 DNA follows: TGTGCCAGCAGCTTAGGGACAACAGATACGCAGTATTTT. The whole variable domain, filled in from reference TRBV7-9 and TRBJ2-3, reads DTGVSQNPRHKITKRGQNVTFRCDPISEHNRLYWYRQTLGQGPEFLTYFQNEAQLEKSRLLSDRFSAERPKGSFSTLEIQRTEQGDSAMYLCASSLGTTDTQYFGPGTRLTVL.

CDR3: CASSPPTGWNEQFF. CDR3 in DNA: TGTGCCAGCAGCCCCCCGACAGGGTGGAATGAGCAGTTCTTC. The J gene is TRBJ2-1, the V gene TRBV11-2; 7 bases align to TRBD1. The CDR3 totals 14 residues. The germline gives CDR1 SGHAT, CDR2 FQNNGV. V lost 5 bases, J lost 7 bases, and 8 bases stayed unmatched.

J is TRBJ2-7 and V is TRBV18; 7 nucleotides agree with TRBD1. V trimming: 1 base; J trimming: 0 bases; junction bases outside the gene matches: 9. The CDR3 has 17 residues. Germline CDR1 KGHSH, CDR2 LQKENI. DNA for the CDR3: TGTGCCAGCTCACCACGGGCAGGGGGTGCCAACTCCTACGAGCAGTACTTC. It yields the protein CASSPRAGGANSYEQYF.

In DNA, the CDR3 is TGTGCCAGCACTACTGACAGGGCAATTGAAGCTTTCTTT. Amino acid sequence: CASTTDRAIEAFF. The chain joins TRBV2 to TRBJ1-1, with TRBD1 matching over 7 bases. This CDR3 has 13 residues. CDR1 and CDR2 from the germline V gene are SNHLY and FYNNEI. The junction had 9 bases not matched to a gene; V was cut back by 7 bases and J by 7 bases.

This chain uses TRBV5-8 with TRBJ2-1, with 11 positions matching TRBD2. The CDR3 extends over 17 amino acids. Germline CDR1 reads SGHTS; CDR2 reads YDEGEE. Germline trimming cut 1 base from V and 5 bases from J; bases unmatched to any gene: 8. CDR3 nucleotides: TGTGCCAGCAGCTTGACCCCTAGCGGGAGGATTAACAATGAGCAGTTCTTC. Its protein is CASSLTPSGRINNEQFF.

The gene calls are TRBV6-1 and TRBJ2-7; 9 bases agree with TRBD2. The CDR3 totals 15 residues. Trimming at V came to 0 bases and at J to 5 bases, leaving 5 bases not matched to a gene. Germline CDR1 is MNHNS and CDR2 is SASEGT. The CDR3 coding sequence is TGTGCCAGCAGTGAAGCAGCTAGCGGGATGGACGAGCAGTACTTC. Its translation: CASSEAASGMDEQYF.

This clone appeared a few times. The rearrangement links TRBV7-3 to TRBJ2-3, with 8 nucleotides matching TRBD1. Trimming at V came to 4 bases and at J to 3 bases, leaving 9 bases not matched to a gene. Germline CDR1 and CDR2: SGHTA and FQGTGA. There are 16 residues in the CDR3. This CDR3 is CASSSSGGAGTDTQYF. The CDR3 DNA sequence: TGTGCCAGCAGCTCTTCAGGGGGCGCTGGAACAGATACGCAGTATTTT.

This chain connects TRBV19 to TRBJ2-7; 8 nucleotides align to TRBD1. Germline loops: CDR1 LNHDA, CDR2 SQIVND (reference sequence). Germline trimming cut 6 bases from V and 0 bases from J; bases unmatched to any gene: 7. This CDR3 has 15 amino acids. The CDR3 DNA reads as TGTGCCAGTAGATCCTCCGGGACAGGCTCCTACGAGCAGTACTTC. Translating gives CASRSSGTGSYEQYF.

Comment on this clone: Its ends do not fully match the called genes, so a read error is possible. The DNA of the CDR3 is TGTGCTAGCAGCCAGATGGGGCTAGCGGGAGAAGAGACCCAGTACTTC. It yields the protein CASSQMGLAGEETQYF. This chain joins TRBV7-7 and TRBJ2-5; TRBD2 aligns across 10 bases. This CDR3 contains 16 residues. Germline V lookup: CDR1 SSHAT, CDR2 FNYEAQ (reference sequence).

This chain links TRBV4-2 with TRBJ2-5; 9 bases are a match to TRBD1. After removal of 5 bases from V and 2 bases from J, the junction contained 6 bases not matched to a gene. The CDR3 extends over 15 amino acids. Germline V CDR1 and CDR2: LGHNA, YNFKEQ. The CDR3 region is CASSGDGQGQETQYF. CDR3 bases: TGTGCCAGCAGCGGAGACGGACAGGGGCAAGAGACCCAGTACTTC.

The chain's CDR3 is CASSSTVYYEQYF. In nucleotides, the CDR3 is TGTGCCAGCAGCTCGACAGTGTACTACGAGCAGTACTTC. The chain joins TRBV5-5 to TRBJ2-7, with a possible D match to TRBD1 (5 bases). Germline V gene data show CDR1 as SGHKS and CDR2 as YYEKEE (reference sequence). V was clipped by 3 bases and J by 3 bases, with 10 bases between them. CDR3 size: 13 residues.

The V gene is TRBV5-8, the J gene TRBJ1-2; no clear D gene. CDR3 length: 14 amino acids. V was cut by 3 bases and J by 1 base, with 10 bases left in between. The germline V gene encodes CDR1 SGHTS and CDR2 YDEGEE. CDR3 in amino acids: CASSWPGNNYGYTF. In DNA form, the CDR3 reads TGTGCCAGCAGCTGGCCCGGGAATAACTATGGCTACACCTTC.

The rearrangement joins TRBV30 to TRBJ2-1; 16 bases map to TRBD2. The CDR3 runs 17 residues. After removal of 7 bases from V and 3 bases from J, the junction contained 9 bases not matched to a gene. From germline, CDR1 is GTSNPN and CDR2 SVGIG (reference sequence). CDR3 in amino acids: CALQGTSGRAVYNEQFF. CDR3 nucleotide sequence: TGTGCCTTACAGGGGACTAGCGGGAGGGCCGTCTACAATGAGCAGTTCTTC.

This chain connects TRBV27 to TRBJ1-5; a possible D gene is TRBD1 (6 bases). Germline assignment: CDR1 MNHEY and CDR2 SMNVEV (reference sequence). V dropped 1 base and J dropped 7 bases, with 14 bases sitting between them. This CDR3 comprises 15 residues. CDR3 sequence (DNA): TGTGCCAGCAGTTTATACGGGGGGGGACAACAGCCCCAGCATTTT. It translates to CASSLYGGGQQPQHF.

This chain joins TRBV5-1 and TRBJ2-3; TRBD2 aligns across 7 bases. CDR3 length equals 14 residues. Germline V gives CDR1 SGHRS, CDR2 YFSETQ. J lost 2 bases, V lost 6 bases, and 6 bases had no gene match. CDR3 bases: TGCGCCAGCAACCCTAGCGGACTCACAGATACGCAGTATTTT. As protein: CASNPSGLTDTQYF. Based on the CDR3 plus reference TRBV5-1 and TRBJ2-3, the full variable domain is KAGVTQTPRYLIKTRGQQVTLSCSPISGHRSVSWYQQTPGQGLQFLFEYFSETQRNKGNFPGRFSGRQFSNSRSEMNVSTLELGDSALYLCASNPSGLTDTQYFGPGTRLTVL.

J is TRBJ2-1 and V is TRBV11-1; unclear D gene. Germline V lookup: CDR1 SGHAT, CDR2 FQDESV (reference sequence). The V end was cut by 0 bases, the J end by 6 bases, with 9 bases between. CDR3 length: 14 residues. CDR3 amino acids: CASSLAITGNEQFF. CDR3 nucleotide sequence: TGTGCCAGCAGCTTAGCGATAACGGGCAATGAGCAGTTCTTC.

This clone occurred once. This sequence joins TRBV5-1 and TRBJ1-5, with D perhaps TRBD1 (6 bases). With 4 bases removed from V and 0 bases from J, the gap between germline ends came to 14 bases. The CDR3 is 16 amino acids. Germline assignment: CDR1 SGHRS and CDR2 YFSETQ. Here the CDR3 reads CASSPTGTNSNQPQHF. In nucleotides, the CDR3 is TGCGCCAGCAGCCCAACCGGGACAAATAGCAATCAGCCCCAGCATTTT.

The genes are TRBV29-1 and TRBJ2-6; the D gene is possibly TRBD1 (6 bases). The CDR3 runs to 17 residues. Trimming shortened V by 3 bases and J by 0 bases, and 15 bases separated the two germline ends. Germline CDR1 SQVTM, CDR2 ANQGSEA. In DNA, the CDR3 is TGCAGCGTTGAGGAGGACAGAGTTCACTCTGGGGCCAACGTCCTGACTTTC. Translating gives CSVEEDRVHSGANVLTF.

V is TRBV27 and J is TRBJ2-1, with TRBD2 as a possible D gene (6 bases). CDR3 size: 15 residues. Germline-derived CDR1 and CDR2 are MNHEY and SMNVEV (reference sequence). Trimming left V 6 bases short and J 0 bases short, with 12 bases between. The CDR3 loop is CASREGLSSYNEQFF. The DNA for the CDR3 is TGTGCCAGCAGGGAGGGGCTGAGCTCCTACAATGAGCAGTTCTTC.

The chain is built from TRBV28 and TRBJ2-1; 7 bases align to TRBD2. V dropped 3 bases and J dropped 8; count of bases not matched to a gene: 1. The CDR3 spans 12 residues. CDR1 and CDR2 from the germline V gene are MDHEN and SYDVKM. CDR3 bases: TGTGCCAGCAGTTTTGGGAGGGATGAGCAGTTCTTC. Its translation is CASSFGRDEQFF.

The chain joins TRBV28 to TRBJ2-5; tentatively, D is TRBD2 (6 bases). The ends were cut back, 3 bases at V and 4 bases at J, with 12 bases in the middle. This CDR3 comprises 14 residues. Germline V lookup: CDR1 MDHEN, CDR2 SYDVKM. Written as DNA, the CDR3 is TGTGCCAGCAGTTTGCCCCAGGGAGGAGAGACCCAGTACTTC. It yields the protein CASSLPQGGETQYF.

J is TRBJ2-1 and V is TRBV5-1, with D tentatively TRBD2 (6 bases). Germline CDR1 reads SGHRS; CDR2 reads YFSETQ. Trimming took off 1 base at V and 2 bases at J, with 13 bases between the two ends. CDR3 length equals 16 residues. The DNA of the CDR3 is TGCGCCAGCAGCTTGTTCCAGCGGGCGACCTACAATGAGCAGTTCTTC. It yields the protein CASSLFQRATYNEQFF. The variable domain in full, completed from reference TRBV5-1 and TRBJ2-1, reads KAGVTQTPRYLIKTRGQQVTLSCSPISGHRSVSWYQQTPGQGLQFLFEYFSETQRNKGNFPGRFSGRQFSNSRSEMNVSTLELGDSALYLCASSLFQRATYNEQFFGPGTRLTVL.

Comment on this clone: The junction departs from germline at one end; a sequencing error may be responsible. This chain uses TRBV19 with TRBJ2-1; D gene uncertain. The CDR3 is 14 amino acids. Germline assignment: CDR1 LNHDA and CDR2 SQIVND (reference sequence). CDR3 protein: CASSIRNSNNEQFF. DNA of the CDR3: TGTGCCAGTAGTATCCGAAACTCCAACAATGAGCAGTTCTTC. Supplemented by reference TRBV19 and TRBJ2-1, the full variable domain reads DGGITQSPKYLFRKEGQNVTLSCEQNLNHDAMYWYRQDPGQGLRLIYYSQIVNDFQKGDIAEGYSVSREKKESFPLTVTSAQKNPTAFYLCASSIRNSNNEQFFGPGTRLTVL.